The TCR beta chain described here comes from a study of T cell responses to AZD1222 COVID-19 vaccine. This clone was detected once. Its antigen is undetermined. Findings and caveats of the study: Seropositive at baseline were only a handful of AZD1222 recipients. Targets within unmutated variant regions were reportedly found for nearly half of spike-specific TCRs.

The protocol was immunoSEQ multiplex PCR, while the TCRdb copy is restricted to in-frame clones and leaves out a portion. The sample lists under 170,000 clones, 92% seen once, with approximately 3.4% in the top ten. V lost 2 bases, J lost 5 bases, and 19 bases lay in between. The CDR3 loop spans 16 amino acids. The germline CDR1 and CDR2 sequences are SGHTS and YDEGEE. The receptor was derived from an adult who received the AZD1222 COVID-19 vaccine. V usage is TRBV5-8 and J usage is TRBJ1-2; D not resolved. The source was peripheral blood, collected 28 days after the second AZD1222 dose. CDR3 DNA sequence: TGTGCCAGCAGCTTTTACGCAGGCCCTGGGAGATATGGCTACACCTTC. Translating gives CASSFYAGPGRYGYTF.